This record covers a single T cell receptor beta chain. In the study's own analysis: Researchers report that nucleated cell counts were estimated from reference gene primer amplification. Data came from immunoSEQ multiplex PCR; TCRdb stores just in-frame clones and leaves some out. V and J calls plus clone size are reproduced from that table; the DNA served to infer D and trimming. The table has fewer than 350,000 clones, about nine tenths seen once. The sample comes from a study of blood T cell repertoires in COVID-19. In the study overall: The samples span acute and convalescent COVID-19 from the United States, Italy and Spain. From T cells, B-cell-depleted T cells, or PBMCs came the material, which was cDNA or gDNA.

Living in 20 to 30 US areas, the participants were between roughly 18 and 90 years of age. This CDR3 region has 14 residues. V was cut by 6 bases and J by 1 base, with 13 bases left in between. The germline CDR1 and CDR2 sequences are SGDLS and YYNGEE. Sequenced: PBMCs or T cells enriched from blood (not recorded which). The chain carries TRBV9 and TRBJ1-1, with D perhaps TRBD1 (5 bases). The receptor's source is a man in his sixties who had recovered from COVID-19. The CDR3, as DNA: TGTGCCAGCACCGTCGGGGGTACGAACACTGAAGCTTTCTTT. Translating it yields CASTVGGTNTEAFF.